Listed below are T cell receptor beta chains from one sample, sequenced in a study of T cell responses to AZD1222 COVID-19 vaccine. Libraries were prepared by immunoSEQ multiplex PCR; TCRdb keeps only in-frame clonotypes and omits some of them. The sample includes around 160,000 clones, approximately 78% seen only once; the top ten take about 4%. The sample in question was peripheral blood, obtained on day 0 of MenACWY control vaccination. The origin of the receptors is an adult in good health. CDR3s include the opening cysteine and the closing phenylalanine or tryptophan. A D gene is named only where the DNA matches it firmly. Only some rows state a clone size, as once, few, many or a class for expanded clones.

v_gene	abundance	d_gene	j_gene	CDR3nt	CDR3aa
TRBV19	NA	NA	TRBJ2-3	TGTGCCAGTAGTCAGCAGGCTAGCACAGATACGCAGTATTTT	CASSQQASTDTQYF
TRBV9	NA	NA	TRBJ1-6	TGTGCCAGCAGCGTAGTGGGGACGGCCAATTCACCCCTCCACTTT	CASSVVGTANSPLHF
TRBV6-5	NA	NA	TRBJ2-5	TGTGCCAGCAGCGAGGGAGCGTGGGGTGAGACCCAGTACTTC	CASSEGAWGETQYF
TRBV5-1	few	TRBD1	TRBJ1-6	TGCGCCAGCGGCGCAGGGGGTGATTCACCCCTCCACTTT	CASGAGGDSPLHF
TRBV6-2/TRBV6-3	NA	TRBD1	TRBJ1-1	TGTGCCAGCAGTCGGACAGGGGCAGAAGCTTTCTTT	CASSRTGAEAFF
TRBV9	NA	NA	TRBJ1-1	TGTGCCAGCAGCGAATCGGGCCTCGAGGGGACTGAAGCTTTCTTT	CASSESGLEGTEAFF
TRBV6-2/TRBV6-3	NA	NA	TRBJ2-7	TGTGCCAGCAGCCCCCCGGTTTGGGCAAGCTCCTACGAGCAGTACTTC	CASSPPVWASSYEQYF
TRBV4-1	NA	NA	TRBJ1-6	TGCGCCAGCAGCCTTCTCCCGGGACACGGTAATTCACCCCTCCACTTT	CASSLLPGHGNSPLHF
TRBV10-1	NA	TRBD2	TRBJ2-1	TGCGCCAGCAGCGTAGCGGGGGGATCCTACAGTGAGCAGTTCTTC	CASSVAGGSYSEQFF
TRBV10-3	NA	NA	TRBJ1-1	TGTGCCATCAGTGATTTCTCGGGACAGAACACTGAAGCTTTCTTT	CAISDFSGQNTEAFF